This is a list of T cell receptor beta chains from one sample in a study of T cells after yellow fever vaccination. TCRdb re-analysed the 5' RACE reads in MiXCR, keeping a single row per CDR3 protein. The table records about 49,000 distinct CDR3 sequences, about 7.4% of them present only once. The starting material was CD8+ T cells sorted from PBMCs, obtained around 16 days after the first yellow fever vaccination. The origin of the receptors is a man younger than 35 who received the YFV17D yellow fever vaccine. Both conserved end residues are part of each CDR3. A D gene is named only where the DNA matches it firmly. Expanded clones get a size class; other rows say once, few or many, or leave the size out.

D: TRBD2
J: TRBJ2-5
length: 15
V: TRBV12-3/TRBV12-4
size: many
DNA: TGTGCCAGCAGTGGGCTAGCGGGGAGCCAAGAGACCCAGTACTTC
CDR3: CASSGLAGSQETQYF

D: TRBD1
J: TRBJ1-6
length: 15
V: TRBV7-6
size: many
DNA: TGTGCCAGCAGCTTGGGGGGGACAGGGATATCACCCCTCCACTTT
CDR3: CASSLGGTGISPLHF

D: -
J: TRBJ1-1
length: 13
V: TRBV5-1
size: many
DNA: TGCGCCAGCAGCACCGGTCTGAACACTGAAGCTTTCTTT
CDR3: CASSTGLNTEAFF

D: -
J: TRBJ2-7
length: 13
V: TRBV30
size: many
DNA: TGTGCCTGGAGTGTAAGCCTCGCCTACGAGCAGTACTTC
CDR3: CAWSVSLAYEQYF

D: TRBD1
J: TRBJ1-1
length: 16
V: TRBV6-1
size: many
DNA: TGTGCCAGCAGTGAAGGACAGGGGCCGGGTCAGACTGAAGCTTTCTTT
CDR3: CASSEGQGPGQTEAFF

D: -
J: TRBJ2-2
length: 13
V: TRBV4-3
size: many
DNA: TGCGCCAGCAGCCAAGACTATCGAGGGGAGCTGTTTTTT
CDR3: CASSQDYRGELFF

D: -
J: TRBJ1-1
length: 15
V: TRBV5-4
size: many
DNA: TGTGCCAGCAGCTTGGTAAGCGGGCCGAACACTGAAGCTTTCTTT
CDR3: CASSLVSGPNTEAFF

D: -
J: TRBJ1-2
length: 15
V: TRBV5-1
size: many
DNA: TGCGCCAGCAGCTTGTACCAAGGGGAGAGCTATGGCTACACCTTC
CDR3: CASSLYQGESYGYTF

D: -
J: TRBJ2-1
length: 18
V: TRBV5-5
size: many
DNA: TGTGCCAGCAGCTTGGGCGCAGGGGTCATAAACTCATACAATGAGCAGTTCTTC
CDR3: CASSLGAGVINSYNEQFF

D: TRBD2
J: TRBJ2-3
length: 16
V: TRBV7-6
size: many
DNA: TGTGCCAGCAGCTCCAGACTAGCGGGGGGGAGAGATACGCAGTATTTT
CDR3: CASSSRLAGGRDTQYF

D: TRBD2
J: TRBJ2-2
length: 16
V: TRBV7-6
size: many
DNA: TGTGCCAGCAGAGAACCACTAGCGGGGGGTACCGGGGAGCTGTTTTTT
CDR3: CASREPLAGGTGELFF

D: -
J: TRBJ2-5
length: 15
V: TRBV5-1
size: few
DNA: TGCGCCAGCAGCCCGCACGGGGGGCTGGTAGAGACCCAGTACTTC
CDR3: CASSPHGGLVETQYF

D: -
J: TRBJ2-7
length: 13
V: TRBV27
size: few
DNA: TGTGCCAGCAGTTTTAGACAGACCTACGAGCAGTACTTC
CDR3: CASSFRQTYEQYF

D: -
J: TRBJ2-5
length: 15
V: TRBV5-1
size: many
DNA: TGCGCCAGCAGCTTGGACCCCGGCAGTAGAGAGACCCAGTACTTC
CDR3: CASSLDPGSRETQYF

D: TRBD2
J: TRBJ2-1
length: 15
V: TRBV7-2
size: many
DNA: TGTGCCAGCAGGGGACTAGCGGGGGGGTACAATGAGCAGTTCTTC
CDR3: CASRGLAGGYNEQFF

D: -
J: TRBJ2-2
length: 15
V: TRBV10-2
size: -
DNA: TGCGCCAGCCTTGGCGAGGGGAGAAGCACCGGGGAGCTGTTTTTT
CDR3: CASLGEGRSTGELFF

D: -
J: TRBJ1-4
length: 12
V: TRBV10-3
size: -
DNA: TGTGCCAGCGGCCCACGAGGGTTTTTGAAATTTTTT
CDR3: CASGPRGFLKFF

D: -
J: TRBJ1-4
length: 12
V: TRBV6-5
size: many
DNA: TGTGCCAGCGGCACAGGGAATGAAAAACTGTTTTTT
CDR3: CASGTGNEKLFF

D: -
J: TRBJ2-5
length: 15
V: TRBV5-1
size: few
DNA: TGCGCCAGCAGCGCACTGTGGGGGCTTGGGGAGACCCAGTACTTC
CDR3: CASSALWGLGETQYF

D: -
J: TRBJ2-3
length: 13
V: TRBV25-1
size: many
DNA: TGTGCCAGCAGTGAAGGCTGGGCTAGTCTGCAGTATTTT
CDR3: CASSEGWASLQYF

D: -
J: TRBJ2-3
length: 16
V: TRBV15
size: few
DNA: TGTGCCACCAGCCGGGGACGGCGAGGGGACACAGATACGCAGTATTTT
CDR3: CATSRGRRGDTDTQYF

D: -
J: TRBJ2-1
length: 12
V: TRBV5-8
size: -
DNA: TGTGCCAGCAGTACGGGACTCGCGAGGCAGTTCTTC
CDR3: CASSTGLARQFF

D: -
J: TRBJ2-1
length: 14
V: TRBV4-3
size: many
DNA: TGCGCCAGCAGCCAAGATCGGACCTACAATGAGCAGTTCTTC
CDR3: CASSQDRTYNEQFF

D: -
J: TRBJ1-1
length: 13
V: TRBV6-2/TRBV6-3
size: many
DNA: TGTGCCAGCACTCAACAGGGAGGTCCTGAAGCTTTCTTT
CDR3: CASTQQGGPEAFF

D: -
J: TRBJ1-3
length: 15
V: TRBV15
size: -
DNA: TGTGCCACCAGCAGAGCGGCCAACTCAGGAAACACCATATATTTT
CDR3: CATSRAANSGNTIYF

D: -
J: TRBJ1-2
length: 11
V: TRBV5-6
size: many
DNA: TGTGCCAGCAGCGACGGAGGTGGCTACACCTTC
CDR3: CASSDGGGYTF

D: -
J: TRBJ2-1
length: 15
V: TRBV12-3/TRBV12-4
size: many
DNA: TGTGCCAGCAGGGGAAGCCCCGTCGCCTACAATGAGCAGTTCTTC
CDR3: CASRGSPVAYNEQFF

D: -
J: TRBJ2-2
length: 10
V: TRBV9
size: once
DNA: TGTGCCAGTTGCTATGGGGAGCTGTTTTTT
CDR3: CASCYGELFF

D: -
J: TRBJ2-5
length: 12
V: TRBV5-1
size: -
DNA: TGCGCCAGCAGCAAGTACCAAGAGACCCAGTACTTC
CDR3: CASSKYQETQYF

D: -
J: TRBJ2-2
length: 13
V: TRBV27
size: many
DNA: TGTGCCAGCACCGTCGGGGGCCGAGGGGAGCTGTTTTTT
CDR3: CASTVGGRGELFF

D: -
J: TRBJ1-2
length: 12
V: TRBV5-1
size: few
DNA: TGCGCCAGCAGCCCCTGGGGAGATGGCTACACCTTC
CDR3: CASSPWGDGYTF

D: -
J: TRBJ2-7
length: 15
V: TRBV5-1
size: many
DNA: TGCGCCAGCAGCCCATTGGGAGAGGGGGGCGCCGAGCAGTACTTC
CDR3: CASSPLGEGGAEQYF

D: -
J: TRBJ1-5
length: 15
V: TRBV4-1
size: few
DNA: TGCGCCAGCAGTCAACTCTACAATAGCAATCAGCCCCAGCATTTT
CDR3: CASSQLYNSNQPQHF

D: TRBD2
J: TRBJ2-4
length: 16
V: TRBV9
size: many
DNA: TGTGCCAGCAGCGTAGGGACTAGCGGGGGGACGAGCATTCAGTACTTC
CDR3: CASSVGTSGGTSIQYF

D: -
J: TRBJ2-7
length: 11
V: TRBV5-1
size: many
DNA: TGCGCCAGCAGAGGCCCCTACGAGCAGTACTTC
CDR3: CASRGPYEQYF

D: -
J: TRBJ1-1
length: 15
V: TRBV5-1
size: -
DNA: TGCGCCAGCAGCAACGGACAGTCCATGAACACTGAAGCTTTCTTT
CDR3: CASSNGQSMNTEAFF

D: -
J: TRBJ2-7
length: 14
V: TRBV29-1
size: many
DNA: TGCAGCGTTGAATGGGCAGGGACGAACTACGAGCAGTACTTC
CDR3: CSVEWAGTNYEQYF

D: -
J: TRBJ2-7
length: 14
V: TRBV9
size: many
DNA: TGTGCCAGCAGCGTAGTTGGGGAGTCCTACGAGCAGTACTTC
CDR3: CASSVVGESYEQYF

D: TRBD1
J: TRBJ1-3
length: 17
V: TRBV29-1
size: many
DNA: TGCAGCGTTGTGACCATGGACAGGTCGAGCTCTGGAAACACCATATATTTT
CDR3: CSVVTMDRSSSGNTIYF

D: -
J: TRBJ2-1
length: 14
V: TRBV27
size: many
DNA: TGTGCCAGCAGTCTCGATACAGGGTTGGGTGAGCAGTTCTTC
CDR3: CASSLDTGLGEQFF

D: -
J: TRBJ1-2
length: 14
V: TRBV28
size: many
DNA: TGTGCCAGCAGATATATGGGGACACTTTATGGCTACACCTTC
CDR3: CASRYMGTLYGYTF

D: -
J: TRBJ1-1
length: 17
V: TRBV20-1
size: many
DNA: TGCAGTGCTAGAGACACCGAAGGGGATCTCCCAACTGGTGAAGCTTTCTTT
CDR3: CSARDTEGDLPTGEAFF